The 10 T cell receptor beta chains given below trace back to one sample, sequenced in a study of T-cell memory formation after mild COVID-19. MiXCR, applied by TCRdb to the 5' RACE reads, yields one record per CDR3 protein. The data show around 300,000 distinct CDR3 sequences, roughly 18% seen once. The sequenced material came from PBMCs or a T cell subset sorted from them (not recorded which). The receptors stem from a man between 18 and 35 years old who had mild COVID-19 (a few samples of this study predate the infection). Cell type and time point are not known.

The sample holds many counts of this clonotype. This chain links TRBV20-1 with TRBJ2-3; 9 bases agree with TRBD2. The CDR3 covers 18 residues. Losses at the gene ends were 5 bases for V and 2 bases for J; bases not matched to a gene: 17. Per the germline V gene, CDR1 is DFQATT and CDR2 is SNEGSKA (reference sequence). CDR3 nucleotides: TGCAGTGCTTCATCGGTAACCGGGACTAGCTACGCCACAGATACGCAGTATTTT. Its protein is CSASSVTGTSYATDTQYF.

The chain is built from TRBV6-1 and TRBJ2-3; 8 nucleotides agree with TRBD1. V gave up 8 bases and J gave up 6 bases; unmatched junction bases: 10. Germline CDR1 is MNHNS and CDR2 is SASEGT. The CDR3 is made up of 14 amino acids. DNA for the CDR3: TGTGCCAGCTTGCGGCCAGGGGGCATTGATACGCAGTATTTT. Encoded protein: CASLRPGGIDTQYF.

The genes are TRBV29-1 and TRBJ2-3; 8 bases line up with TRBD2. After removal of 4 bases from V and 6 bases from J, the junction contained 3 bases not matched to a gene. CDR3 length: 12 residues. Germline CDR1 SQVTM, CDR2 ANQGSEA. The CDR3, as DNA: TGCAGCGTTGTAAGCGGGGGTGATACGCAGTATTTT. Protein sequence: CSVVSGGDTQYF.

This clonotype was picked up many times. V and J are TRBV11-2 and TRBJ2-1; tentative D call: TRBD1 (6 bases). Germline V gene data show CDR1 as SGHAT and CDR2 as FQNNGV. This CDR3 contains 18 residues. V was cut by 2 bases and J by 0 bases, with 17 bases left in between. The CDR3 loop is CASSLPRAGESSYNEQFF. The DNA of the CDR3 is TGTGCCAGCAGCTTACCGCGGGCAGGGGAAAGCTCCTACAATGAGCAGTTCTTC.

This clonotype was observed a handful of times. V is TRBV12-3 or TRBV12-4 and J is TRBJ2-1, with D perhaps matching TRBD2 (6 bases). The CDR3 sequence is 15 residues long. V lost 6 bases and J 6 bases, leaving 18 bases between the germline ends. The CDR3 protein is CASSVSGGLGNEQFF. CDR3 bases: TGTGCCAGCAGCGTGTCTGGGGGGTTGGGCAATGAGCAGTTCTTC.

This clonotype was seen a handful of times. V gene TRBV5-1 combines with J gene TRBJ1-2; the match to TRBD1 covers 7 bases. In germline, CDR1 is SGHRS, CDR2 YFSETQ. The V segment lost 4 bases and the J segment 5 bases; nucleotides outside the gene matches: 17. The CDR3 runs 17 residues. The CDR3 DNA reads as TGCGCCAGCAGCCCCCGGACAGGTCACGCGTTACTGTATGGCTACACCTTC. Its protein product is CASSPRTGHALLYGYTF.

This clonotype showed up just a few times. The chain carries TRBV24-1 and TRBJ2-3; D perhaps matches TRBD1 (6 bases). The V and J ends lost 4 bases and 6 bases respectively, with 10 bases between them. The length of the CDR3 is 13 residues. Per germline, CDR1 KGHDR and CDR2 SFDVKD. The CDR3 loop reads CATSDAGQDTQYF. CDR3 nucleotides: TGTGCCACCAGTGACGCAGGACAGGATACGCAGTATTTT.

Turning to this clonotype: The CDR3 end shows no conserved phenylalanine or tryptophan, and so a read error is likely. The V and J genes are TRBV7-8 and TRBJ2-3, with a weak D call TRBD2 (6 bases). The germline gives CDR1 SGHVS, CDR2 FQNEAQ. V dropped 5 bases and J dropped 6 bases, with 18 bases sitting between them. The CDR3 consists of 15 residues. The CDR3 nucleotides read TGTGCCAGCAGCCATAGCGGCTCAACGGGGGATACGCAGTATTTA. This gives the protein CASSHSGSTGDTQYL.

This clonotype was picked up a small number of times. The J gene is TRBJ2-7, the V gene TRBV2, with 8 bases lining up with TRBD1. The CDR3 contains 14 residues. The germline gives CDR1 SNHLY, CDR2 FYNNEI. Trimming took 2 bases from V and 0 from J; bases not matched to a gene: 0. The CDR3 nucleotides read TGTGCCAGCAGTGAACAGGGGGCCTCCTACGAGCAGTACTTC. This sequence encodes CASSEQGASYEQYF.

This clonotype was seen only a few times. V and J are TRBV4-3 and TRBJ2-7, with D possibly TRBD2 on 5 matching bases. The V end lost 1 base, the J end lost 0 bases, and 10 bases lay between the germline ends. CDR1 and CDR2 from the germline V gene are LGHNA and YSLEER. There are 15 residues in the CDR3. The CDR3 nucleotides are TGCGCCAGCAGCCAAGGCGGAGGTTTCTCCTACGAGCAGTACTTC. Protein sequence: CASSQGGGFSYEQYF.